This passage covers 22 T cell receptor beta chains from one sample sequenced in a study of T cell changes during pregnancy in multiple sclerosis. This table comes from immunoSEQ multiplex PCR, and its TCRdb copy is limited to in-frame clones, with some not included. The sample carries 35,000 to 45,000 clones, roughly nine tenths recorded once. The sequencing here drew on peripheral blood, taken in the third trimester of pregnancy. The origin of the receptors is a female donor in good health, enrolled as a control in a pregnancy study.

The chain links TRBV10-2 to TRBJ1-4, with a weak D call TRBD1 (5 bases). V was shortened by 4 bases and J by 8 bases, with 14 bases between the two germline ends. Germline V gene data show CDR1 as WSHSY and CDR2 as SAAADI. The CDR3 runs 14 residues. CDR3 nucleotides: TGCGCCAGCAGTGGGGTAGGGGTGGAGGAAAAACTGTTTTTT. It yields the protein CASSGVGVEEKLFF.

The rearrangement joins TRBV7-8 to TRBJ1-4, with D maybe TRBD1 (6 bases). With 0 bases removed from V and 4 bases from J, the gap between germline ends came to 9 bases. Germline CDR1 is SGHVS and CDR2 is FQNEAQ. CDR3 length: 15 residues. The CDR3 DNA sequence: TGTGCCAGCAGCTTAGCGGGGGCGGATAATGAAAAACTGTTTTTT. It translates to CASSLAGADNEKLFF.

The chain carries TRBV19 and TRBJ1-5, with D tentatively TRBD1 (5 bases). The V and J ends lost 4 bases and 7 bases respectively, with 23 bases between them. Germline CDR1 is LNHDA and CDR2 is SQIVND (reference sequence). CDR3 length: 17 residues. This CDR3 reads CASSSIRWGDVAQPQHF. The CDR3 DNA follows: TGTGCCAGTAGTAGTATAAGGTGGGGGGACGTCGCCCAGCCCCAGCATTTT.

As DNA, the CDR3 is TGTGCCAGTAGTCGCGGACAGGCCTACAATGAGCAGTTCTTC. This codes for CASSRGQAYNEQFF. The V call is TRBV19, the J call TRBJ2-1; 7 bases map to TRBD1. J lost 2 bases, V lost 5 bases, and 3 bases had no gene match. Germline CDR1 is LNHDA and CDR2 is SQIVND (reference sequence). The length of the CDR3 is 14 residues.

The CDR3 spells CASSLGTGLLYSGNTIYF. In nucleotides, the CDR3 is TGTGCCAGCAGCTTAGGAACAGGGCTTCTTTACTCTGGAAACACCATATATTTT. The chain carries TRBV7-8 and TRBJ1-3; possible D gene TRBD1, 6 bases. The CDR3 length is 18 residues. Per the germline V gene, CDR1 is SGHVS and CDR2 is FQNEAQ. V gave up 1 base and J gave up 0 bases, with 16 bases separating them.

This clone was detected many times. The V call is TRBV4-2, the J call TRBJ2-2, with 12 positions matching TRBD2. The CDR3 runs 19 residues. Germline values: CDR1 LGHNA, CDR2 YNFKEQ. Germline trimming cut 1 base from V and 8 bases from J; bases unmatched to any gene: 14. CDR3 region: CASSQVGRGLAGLPGELFF. DNA of the CDR3: TGTGCCAGCAGCCAAGTTGGGAGGGGACTAGCGGGCCTACCAGGGGAGCTGTTTTTT.

The V call is TRBV27, the J call TRBJ2-1, with a possible D match to TRBD1 (6 bases). The V gene lost 5 bases and the J gene lost 7 bases, with 18 bases spanning the gap. This CDR3 comprises 15 residues. Germline V gives CDR1 MNHEY, CDR2 SMNVEV (reference sequence). In DNA form, the CDR3 reads TGTGCCAGCAGTACCCTCCAGGGGATGCCTAATGAGCAGTTCTTC. Amino acid sequence: CASSTLQGMPNEQFF.

This chain joins TRBV2 and TRBJ2-3, with TRBD2 matching 8 bases. Germline lookup yields CDR1 SNHLY and CDR2 FYNNEI. This CDR3 contains 15 residues. Trimming cost V 3 bases and J 2 bases; bases outside gene matches: 4. The CDR3 DNA is TGTGCCAGCAGTGAGGGGCGGGGGGCCACAGATACGCAGTATTTT. Protein sequence: CASSEGRGATDTQYF.

The chain is built from TRBV2 and TRBJ2-3, with 7 bases fitting TRBD1. Trimming cost V 10 bases and J 6 bases; bases outside gene matches: 7. CDR1 and CDR2 (germline): SNHLY, FYNNEI. CDR3 length: 12 amino acids. The CDR3 sequence is CAKTGRRDTQYF. The CDR3 coding sequence is TGTGCCAAGACAGGGCGGCGCGATACGCAGTATTTT.

This clone was detected only a few times. The V gene is TRBV29-1, the J gene TRBJ2-1, with a weak D call TRBD1 (6 bases). The V and J ends lost 4 bases and 9 bases respectively, with 19 bases between them. In germline, CDR1 is SQVTM, CDR2 ANQGSEA. The CDR3 is 14 amino acids. The CDR3 here is CSVGETGIRGEQFF. The DNA of the CDR3 is TGCAGCGTTGGGGAAACAGGGATTCGGGGTGAGCAGTTCTTC.

The V and J genes are TRBV7-6 and TRBJ1-1; TRBD1 matches 9 bases. Germline assignment: CDR1 SGHVS and CDR2 FNYEAQ. CDR3 length: 13 amino acids. V gave up 4 bases and J gave up 11 bases; unmatched junction bases: 8. The CDR3 sequence is CASSSNRGRGAFF. The CDR3 DNA sequence: TGTGCCAGCAGCTCGAACAGGGGGCGCGGCGCTTTCTTT.

The chain employs TRBV28 and TRBJ2-1; 9 bases agree with TRBD2. V dropped 4 bases and J dropped 6; count of bases not matched to a gene: 4. Germline CDR1 is MDHEN and CDR2 is SYDVKM. The CDR3 contains 14 residues. In DNA form, the CDR3 reads TGTGCCAGCAGTTACGCTAGCGGGGCCAATGAGCAGTTCTTC. Protein product: CASSYASGANEQFF.

V gene TRBV12-5 combines with J gene TRBJ2-3; 9 bases map to TRBD2. The J segment lost 4 bases and the V segment lost 0 bases, leaving 5 bases of the junction unmatched. This CDR3 has 16 residues. Germline V lookup: CDR1 LGHNT, CDR2 FRNRAP. The CDR3 is CASGLVAGGSPDTQYF. The CDR3 DNA is TGTGCTAGTGGTTTGGTAGCGGGGGGCTCCCCAGATACGCAGTATTTT. Complete variable domain (other parts from reference TRBV12-5 and TRBJ2-3): DARVTQTPRHKVTEMGQEVTMRCQPILGHNTVFWYRQTMMQGLELLAYFRNRAPLDDSGMPKDRFSAEMPDATLATLKIQPSEPRDSAVYFCASGLVAGGSPDTQYFGPGTRLTVL.

The genes are TRBV4-1 and TRBJ2-3, with D perhaps TRBD2 (5 bases). From germline, CDR1 is MGHRA and CDR2 YSYEKL. The CDR3 contains 19 residues. V gave up 0 bases and J gave up 0 bases, with 19 bases separating them. In nucleotides, the CDR3 is TGCGCCAGCAGCCAAGAAGACCCGTCGGAGCGGCCTAGCACAGATACGCAGTATTTT. Its translation is CASSQEDPSERPSTDTQYF.

The chain uses TRBV6-5 and TRBJ1-5; 9 bases are a match to TRBD1. The CDR3 is 14 amino acids. CDR1 is MNHEY and CDR2 is SVGAGI in the germline V gene. V trimming: 5 bases; J trimming: 7 bases; junction bases outside the gene matches: 6. The DNA of the CDR3 is TGTGCCAGCAGTACCGGGACAGGGTTCCAGCCCCAGCATTTT. Its protein product is CASSTGTGFQPQHF.

The sample holds one count of this clone. The J gene is TRBJ2-5, the V gene TRBV5-1; D is ambiguous. The CDR3 consists of 15 residues. With 1 base removed from V and 4 bases from J, the gap between germline ends came to 14 bases. Germline CDR1 reads SGHRS; CDR2 reads YFSETQ. The CDR3 region is CASSLNAIRGETQYF. As DNA, the CDR3 is TGCGCCAGCAGCTTGAACGCGATCCGCGGAGAGACCCAGTACTTC.

This sequence joins TRBV7-9 and TRBJ1-4; 7 bases line up with TRBD1. Germline values: CDR1 SEHNR, CDR2 FQNEAQ (reference sequence). V lost 4 bases to trimming and J lost 5 bases; unmatched junction nucleotides: 7. This CDR3 is 15 amino acids long. DNA for the CDR3: TGTGCCAGCAGCTACCCGGGACAGCCAAATGAAAAACTGTTTTTT. Its translation is CASSYPGQPNEKLFF.

The chain recombines TRBV18 with TRBJ2-7, with 7 bases matching TRBD2. Germline V CDR1 and CDR2: KGHSH, LQKENI. This CDR3 is 14 amino acids long. V was clipped by 3 bases and J by 2 bases; unmatched bases: 4. The CDR3 reads CASSPRGFTYEQYF. Here the CDR3 DNA reads TGTGCCAGCTCACCGCGGGGGTTCACCTACGAGCAGTACTTC.

V and J are TRBV30 and TRBJ1-1; perhaps TRBD1 as D (5 bases). The V end lost 3 bases, the J end lost 1 base, and 12 bases lay between the germline ends. Germline V CDR1 and CDR2: GTSNPN, SVGIG (reference sequence). This CDR3 spans 14 amino acids. CDR3 nucleotides: TGTGCCTGGAGAAGGGGCAGGAGGAACACTGAAGCTTTCTTT. It translates to CAWRRGRRNTEAFF.

The chain uses TRBV5-6 and TRBJ2-3; 13 nucleotides line up with TRBD2. Germline V gene lookup returns CDR1 SGHDT and CDR2 YYEEEE. The CDR3 is made up of 18 amino acids. The trim removed 1 base at V and 4 bases at J, leaving 9 bases unmatched. The CDR3 reads CASSLPSLAGGPADTQYF. The DNA of the CDR3 is TGTGCCAGCAGCTTGCCCTCACTAGCGGGAGGGCCCGCAGATACGCAGTATTTT.

The chain combines TRBV9 with TRBJ2-2; 9 positions agree with TRBD1. CDR1 is SGDLS and CDR2 is YYNGEE in the germline V gene. With V trimmed by 2 bases and J by 2 bases, 7 bases remained unmatched. This CDR3 is 17 amino acids long. CDR3 sequence (DNA): TGTGCCAGCAGCGTGAATCCGGGACAGGGAAACACCGGGGAGCTGTTTTTT. Protein product: CASSVNPGQGNTGELFF.

The rearrangement links TRBV15 to TRBJ2-5, with TRBD2 matching over 11 bases. The CDR3 runs 17 residues. Germline V gene sequence: CDR1 LNHNV, CDR2 YYDKDF (reference sequence). The V segment lost 1 base and the J segment 5 bases; nucleotides outside the gene matches: 9. The CDR3 nucleotides are TGTGCCACCAGCAGAGGGGTAGCGGGAGGGCTGGGGGAGACCCAGTACTTC. It specifies CATSRGVAGGLGETQYF. Combining the CDR3 with reference TRBV15 and TRBJ2-5 gives the whole variable domain DAMVIQNPRYQVTQFGKPVTLSCSQTLNHNVMYWYQQKSSQAPKLLFHYYDKDFNNEADTPDNFQSRRPNTSFCFLDIRSPGLGDTAMYLCATSRGVAGGLGETQYFGPGTRLLVL.